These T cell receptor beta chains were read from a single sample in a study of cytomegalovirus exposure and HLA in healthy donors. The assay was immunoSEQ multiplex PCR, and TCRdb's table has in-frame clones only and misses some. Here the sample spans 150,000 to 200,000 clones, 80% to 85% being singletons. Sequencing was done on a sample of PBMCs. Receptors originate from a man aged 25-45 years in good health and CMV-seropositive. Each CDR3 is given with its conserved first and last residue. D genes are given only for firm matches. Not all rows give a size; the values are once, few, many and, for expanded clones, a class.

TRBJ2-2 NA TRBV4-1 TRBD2 CASSHPSGRGTGELFF TGCGCCAGCAGCCATCCTAGCGGGAGAGGCACCGGGGAGCTGTTTTTT
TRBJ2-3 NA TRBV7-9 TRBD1 CASRQGADTQYF TGTGCCAGCAGACAGGGGGCAGATACGCAGTATTTT
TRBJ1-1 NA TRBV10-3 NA CAISGGAEAFF TGTGCCATCAGTGGGGGAGCTGAAGCTTTCTTT
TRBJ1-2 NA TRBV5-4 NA CASSSTLGGGYGYTF TGTGCCAGCAGTTCGACGTTAGGGGGGGGCTATGGCTACACCTTC
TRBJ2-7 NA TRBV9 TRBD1 CASSPTGAAYEQYF TGTGCCAGCAGCCCGACAGGGGCGGCTTACGAGCAGTACTTC
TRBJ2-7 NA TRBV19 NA CASTQDSLTYEQYF TGTGCCAGTACCCAGGACAGCCTTACCTACGAGCAGTACTTC
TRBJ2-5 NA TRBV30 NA CAWSPFAGRETQYF TGTGCCTGGAGTCCATTCGCAGGGCGAGAGACCCAGTACTTC
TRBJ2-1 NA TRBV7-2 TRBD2 CASSLVGLAGDEQFF TGTGCCAGCAGCTTAGTAGGACTAGCGGGAGATGAGCAGTTCTTC
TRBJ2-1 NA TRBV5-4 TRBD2 CASSFGLAGGSLSWNEQFF TGTGCCAGCAGCTTTGGACTAGCGGGAGGAAGTTTGTCATGGAATGAGCAGTTCTTC
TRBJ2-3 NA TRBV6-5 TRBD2 CASRPSGTSPHTQYF TGTGCCAGCAGACCGTCCGGGACTAGCCCCCACACGCAGTATTTT
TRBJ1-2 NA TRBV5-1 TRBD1 CASSSTGTGQGTGYTF TGCGCCAGCAGCTCTACCGGGACAGGCCAAGGGACGGGCTACACCTTC
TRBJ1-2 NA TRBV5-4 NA CASSLIQGTYGYTF TGTGCCAGCAGCTTGATCCAGGGAACCTATGGCTACACCTTC
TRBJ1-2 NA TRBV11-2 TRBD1 CASSSIPGQIPYGYTF TGTGCCAGCAGCTCTATTCCGGGACAGATACCTTATGGCTACACCTTC
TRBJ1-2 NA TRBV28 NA CASSSPDSPGIYGYTF TGTGCCAGCAGTTCACCAGATTCGCCGGGAATCTATGGCTACACCTTC
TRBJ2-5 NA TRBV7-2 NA CASSSQETQYF TGTGCCAGCAGCTCTCAAGAGACCCAGTACTTC
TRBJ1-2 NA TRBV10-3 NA CAISGKEAYGYTF TGTGCCATCAGTGGGAAGGAGGCCTATGGCTACACCTTC
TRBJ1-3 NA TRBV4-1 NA CASSQGGGRSSGNTIYF TGCGCCAGCAGCCAGGGGGGAGGAAGGAGTTCTGGAAACACCATATATTTT
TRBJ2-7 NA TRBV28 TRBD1 CASSLGQGAYEQYF TGTGCCAGCAGTTTGGGACAGGGAGCCTACGAGCAGTACTTC
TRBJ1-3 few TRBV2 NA CASSEDRVVGNTIYF TGTGCCAGCAGTGAAGACAGGGTCGTTGGAAACACCATATATTTT
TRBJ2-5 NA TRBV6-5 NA CASSHKLTPETQYF TGTGCCAGCAGTCACAAACTAACCCCAGAGACCCAGTACTTC
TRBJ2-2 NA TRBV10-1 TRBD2 CASSESGLAGGAPANTGELFF TGCGCCAGCAGTGAGTCGGGGCTAGCGGGAGGAGCCCCCGCGAACACCGGGGAGCTGTTTTTT